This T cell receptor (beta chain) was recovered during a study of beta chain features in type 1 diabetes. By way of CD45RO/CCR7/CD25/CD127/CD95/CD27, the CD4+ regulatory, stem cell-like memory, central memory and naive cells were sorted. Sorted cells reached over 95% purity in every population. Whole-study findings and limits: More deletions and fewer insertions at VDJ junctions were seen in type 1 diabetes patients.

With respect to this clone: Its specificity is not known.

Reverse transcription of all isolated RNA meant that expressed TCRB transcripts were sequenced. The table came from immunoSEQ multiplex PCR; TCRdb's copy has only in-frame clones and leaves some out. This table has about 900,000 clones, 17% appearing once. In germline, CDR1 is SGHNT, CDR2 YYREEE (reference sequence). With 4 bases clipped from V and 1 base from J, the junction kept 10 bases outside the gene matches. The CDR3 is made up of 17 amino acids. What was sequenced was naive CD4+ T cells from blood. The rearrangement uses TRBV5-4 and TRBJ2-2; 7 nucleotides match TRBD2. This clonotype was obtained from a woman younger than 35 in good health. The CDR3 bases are TGTGCCAGCAGCCGAAGCTTAGCGGGCCTGAACACCGGGGAGCTGTTTTTT. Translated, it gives CASSRSLAGLNTGELFF.